These T cell receptor beta chains were read from a single sample in a study of blood T cell repertoires in COVID-19. Sequencing was performed with immunoSEQ multiplex PCR; in TCRdb, only in-frame clones are kept and a portion is missing. This table holds around 230,000 clones, roughly 90% found once. Sequenced material: PBMCs or T cells enriched from blood (not recorded which). The receptors were gathered from a woman aged 25-40 years with acute COVID-19. Both conserved end residues are part of each CDR3.

J,length,V,CDR3
TRBJ1-2,14,TRBV10-3,CAIRAGTGDYGYTF
TRBJ1-1,13,TRBV19,CASRIYRGGEAFF
TRBJ1-2,14,TRBV19,CASSLRRGALGYTF
TRBJ2-3,14,TRBV30,CAWTPGVATDTQYF
TRBJ1-2,14,TRBV5-6,CASSGWDRLYGYTF
TRBJ2-7,13,TRBV12-3/TRBV12-4,CASTKIQGGEQYF
TRBJ1-2,12,TRBV5-8,CASSFGGSGYTF
TRBJ1-5,13,TRBV5-6,CASTLGRNQPQHF
TRBJ1-4,14,TRBV5-1,CASSLAVGTQQLFF
TRBJ2-5,12,TRBV27,CASSPIEGAQYF
TRBJ1-4,13,TRBV7-6,CASSSLSGEKLFF
TRBJ2-1,15,TRBV7-9,CASSLGQGASNEQFF
TRBJ1-2,16,TRBV29-1,CSVVPRDRAKNYGYTF
TRBJ2-5,15,TRBV5-1,CASSDPRDREETQYF
TRBJ2-2,18,TRBV19,CASSIQAGTGANTGELFF
TRBJ2-3,16,TRBV19,CASTPGRKRGPDTQYF
TRBJ2-3,15,TRBV5-1,CASSNSGGAPDTQYF
TRBJ1-2,13,TRBV30,CAWSVTGDYGYTF
TRBJ2-2,14,TRBV19,CASRGHLNTGELFF
TRBJ1-1,13,TRBV29-1,CSGLTGGNTEAFF
TRBJ2-5,15,TRBV7-8,CASSLLAGTLETQYF
TRBJ1-2,11,TRBV11-2,CASSFSYGYTF
TRBJ2-1,14,TRBV7-3,CASSPGGGYNEQFF
TRBJ2-3,16,TRBV24-1,CATSDAETSDTDTQYF
TRBJ1-3,14,TRBV2,CASMRQGAGNTIYF
TRBJ1-2,16,TRBV27,CASSLSAGTGWGGYTF
TRBJ2-1,18,TRBV24-1,CATSARGASVYVGNEQFF
TRBJ1-1,13,TRBV4-1,CASSHGLRDEAFF
TRBJ2-1,13,TRBV28,CASSLGSYNEQFF
TRBJ2-2,14,TRBV20-1,CSASSGGASGELFF
TRBJ1-6,14,TRBV6-6,CASSYGGPNSPLHF
TRBJ2-2,16,TRBV5-1,CASSRNRDRATGELFF
TRBJ2-3,16,TRBV5-1,CASSFKTGSFTDTQYF
TRBJ1-3,15,TRBV10-3,CAISVWDSSGNTIYF
TRBJ2-1,13,TRBV19,CASSRTSYNEQFF
TRBJ1-1,12,TRBV25-1,CASSERDIEAFF
TRBJ1-5,18,TRBV19,CASSIDLEASVRNQPQHF
TRBJ2-2,14,TRBV6-5,CASNSGGATGELFF
TRBJ2-1,12,TRBV7-6,CASSSRRNEQFF
TRBJ1-3,16,TRBV10-3,CAISESPQGAGNTIYF
TRBJ2-1,17,TRBV10-3,CAIRTGSGGALYNEQFF
TRBJ2-7,14,TRBV28,CASSPDREVGEQYF
TRBJ1-1,14,TRBV2,CASTTIGVGTEAFF
TRBJ2-3,15,TRBV6-5,CASNPLVGNTDTQYF
TRBJ2-3,15,TRBV9,CASSNRDRGTDTQYF
TRBJ1-5,15,TRBV5-1,CASRLDSSTGQPQHF
TRBJ1-1,13,TRBV6-2/TRBV6-3,CASSYLVNTEAFF
TRBJ2-1,15,TRBV6-4,CASSDEWGGYNEQFF
TRBJ2-7,14,TRBV11-2,CASSLERVRDEQYF
TRBJ2-7,13,TRBV11-2,CASRRQGAYEQYF
TRBJ2-3,12,TRBV28,CASSLGGDTQYF
TRBJ2-5,14,TRBV28,CASSLGGIRETQYF
TRBJ2-1,18,TRBV5-1,CASSLDPPGQTPDNEQFF
TRBJ2-5,15,TRBV6-5,CASSYLGTPQETQYF
TRBJ2-1,16,TRBV4-3,CASSQDTGGGASEQFF
TRBJ1-2,13,TRBV21-1,CASTNKERSGYTF
TRBJ1-4,16,TRBV19,CASSIGRDRENEKLFF